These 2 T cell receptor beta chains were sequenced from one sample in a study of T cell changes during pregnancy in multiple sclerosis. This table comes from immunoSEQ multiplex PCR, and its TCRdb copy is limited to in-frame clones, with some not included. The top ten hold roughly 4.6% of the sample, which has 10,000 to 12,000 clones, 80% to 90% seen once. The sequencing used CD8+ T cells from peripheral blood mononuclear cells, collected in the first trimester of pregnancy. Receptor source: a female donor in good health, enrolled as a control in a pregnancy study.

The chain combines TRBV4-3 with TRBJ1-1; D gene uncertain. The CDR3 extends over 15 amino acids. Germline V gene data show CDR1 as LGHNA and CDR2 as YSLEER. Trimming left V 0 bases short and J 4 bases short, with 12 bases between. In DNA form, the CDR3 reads TGCGCCAGCAGCCAAGATGGCGGCCGGAGCACTGAAGCTTTCTTT. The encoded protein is CASSQDGGRSTEAFF.

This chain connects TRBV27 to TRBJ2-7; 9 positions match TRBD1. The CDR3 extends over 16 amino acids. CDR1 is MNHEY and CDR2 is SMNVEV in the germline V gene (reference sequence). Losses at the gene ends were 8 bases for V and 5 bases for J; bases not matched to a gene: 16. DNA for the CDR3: TGTGCCAGCGGGACAGGGAGCTCCTATGGATTTGACGAGCAGTACTTC. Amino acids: CASGTGSSYGFDEQYF.